This T cell receptor beta chain was sequenced during a study of control samples from healthy donors and cancer patients. Method: immunoSEQ multiplex PCR; TCRdb's copy keeps in-frame clones and lacks some. The sample consists of roughly 130,000 clones, approximately 94% of them appearing once. CDR1 and CDR2 from the germline V gene are LNHNV and YYDKDF (reference sequence). V lost 0 bases to trimming and J lost 6 bases, with 14 bases between them. The CDR3 totals 16 residues. Sequences were obtained from blood. The chain combines TRBV15 with TRBJ2-2; D is perhaps TRBD1 (7 bases). This receptor was identified in a man aged 25 to 40 in good health. CDR3 residues: CATSRDYRGGSGELFF. Written as DNA, the CDR3 is TGTGCCACCAGCAGAGATTACAGGGGAGGATCCGGGGAGCTGTTTTTT.